The source of this T cell receptor beta chain is a study of blood T cell repertoires in COVID-19 (dated by TCRdb to the early 2020s). Context from the whole study: Collaborator samples came from the United States, Italy and Spain and covered acute and convalescent phases of COVID-19. The dataset comprised deeply sampled blood TCRbeta repertoires from subjects exposed to, actively infected with, or recovered from COVID-19. The repertoires were made available in a free public database intended to serve as a resource for research on the immune response to SARS-CoV-2. HLA class I and class II types, where available, came from metadata supplied by the sample provider rather than from assay-based typing. Nearly every sample came with metadata listing a de-identified subject ID, COVID-19 status, age in years and sex. The samples were drawn from two sources: the first 160 participants of the ongoing ImmuneRACE study, and over 950 subjects contributed by 6 global collaborators. The material from the prospective study consisted of cDNA or gDNA derived from T cells, B-cell-depleted T cells, or PBMCs.

General findings and caveats noted by the study authors: How much clinical and demographic metadata was included differed by source and by participant, and the metadata was provided uncurated.

Between the V and J ends, shortened by 2 bases and 2 bases respectively, the junction contains 5 bases. Measured from the cysteine to the phenylalanine, the CDR3 is 13 residues long. Solely the CDR3 DNA is kept, with 39 bases framed from the first base. The germline V gene gives CDR1 as MNHEY and CDR2 as SVGAGI. This clone was observed a single time. Its antigen remains unidentified. Qualities for individual bases were not recorded, and no much larger clone is one base off. Whole blood was collected in K2EDTA tubes by collaborating institutions according to the institutions' own protocols. For TCRbeta analysis, collaborators shipped samples in one of three forms: frozen whole blood, isolated PBMCs, or DNA extracted from either of those sample types. TCRbeta CDR3 regions were amplified from genomic DNA using the immunoSEQ Assay, a bias-controlled multiplex PCR. As for the original processing: Within the assay, amplification of reference gene primers was used to estimate how many nucleated cells each sample contained. To quantify the absolute abundance of each unique TCRbeta CDR3 rearrangement, sequence reads were collapsed and filtered. For each sample, productive Simpson clonality was calculated by taking the square root of Simpson's diversity index across productive rearrangements. In TCRdb, the immuneACCESS table is reduced to in-frame sequences with V and J assigned. These tables do not hold every clone; where another copy was compared, an unresolved V gene accounts for under half, and the others remain unexplained. That table supplies the V and J calls and clone size; D and trimming were determined from the DNA. In this sample the table shows some 46,000 clones, around three quarters of which occur a single time. Approximately 60% of the sample lies in the top ten.

The TCR sequence derives from a man older than 75 with acute or convalescent COVID-19. Sequenced input: peripheral blood. The sequence is built from TRBV6-5 and TRBJ2-3; the D gene cannot be named for sure. The CDR3 here reads CASSYDSTDTQYF. The nucleotide sequence reads as follows: TGTGCCAGCAGTTACGACTCCACAGATACGCAGTATTTT.